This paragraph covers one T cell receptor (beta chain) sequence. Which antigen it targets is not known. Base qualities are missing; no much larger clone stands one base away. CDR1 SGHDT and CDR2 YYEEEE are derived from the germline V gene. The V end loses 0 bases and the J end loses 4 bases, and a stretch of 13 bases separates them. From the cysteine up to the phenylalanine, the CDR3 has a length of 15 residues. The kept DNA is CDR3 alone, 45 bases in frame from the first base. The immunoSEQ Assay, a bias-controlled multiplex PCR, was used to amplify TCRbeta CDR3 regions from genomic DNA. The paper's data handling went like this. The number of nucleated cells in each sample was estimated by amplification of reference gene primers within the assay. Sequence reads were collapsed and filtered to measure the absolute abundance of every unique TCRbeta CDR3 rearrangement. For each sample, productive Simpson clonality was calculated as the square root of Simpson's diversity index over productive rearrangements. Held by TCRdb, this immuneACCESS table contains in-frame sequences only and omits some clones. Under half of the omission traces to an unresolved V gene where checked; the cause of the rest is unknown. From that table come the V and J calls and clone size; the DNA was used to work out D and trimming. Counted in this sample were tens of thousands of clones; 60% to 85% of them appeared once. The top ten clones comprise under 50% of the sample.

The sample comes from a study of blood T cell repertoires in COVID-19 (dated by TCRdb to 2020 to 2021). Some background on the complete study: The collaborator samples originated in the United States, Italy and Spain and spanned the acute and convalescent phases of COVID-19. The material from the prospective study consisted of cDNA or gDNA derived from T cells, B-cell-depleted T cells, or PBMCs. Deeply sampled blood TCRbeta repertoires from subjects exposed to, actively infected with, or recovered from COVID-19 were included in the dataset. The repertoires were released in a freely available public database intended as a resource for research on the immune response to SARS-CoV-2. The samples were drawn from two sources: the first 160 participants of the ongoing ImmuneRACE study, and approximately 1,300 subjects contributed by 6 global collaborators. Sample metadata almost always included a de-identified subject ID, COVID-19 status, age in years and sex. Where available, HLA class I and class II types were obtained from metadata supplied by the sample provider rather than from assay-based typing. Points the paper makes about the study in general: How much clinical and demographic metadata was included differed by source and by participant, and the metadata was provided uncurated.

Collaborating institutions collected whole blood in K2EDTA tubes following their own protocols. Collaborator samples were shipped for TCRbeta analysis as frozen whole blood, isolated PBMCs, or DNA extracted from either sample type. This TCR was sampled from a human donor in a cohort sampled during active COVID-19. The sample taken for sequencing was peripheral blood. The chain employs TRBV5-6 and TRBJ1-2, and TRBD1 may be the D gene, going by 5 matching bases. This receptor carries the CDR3 CASSLVGGILYGYTF. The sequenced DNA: TGTGCCAGCAGCTTGGTTGGGGGGATCCTCTATGGCTACACCTTC.